A selection of T cell receptor beta chains follows, all from one sample in a study of technical replicates of blood from a handful of donors. The table came from immunoSEQ multiplex PCR; TCRdb's copy has only in-frame clones and leaves some out. This sample has tens of thousands of clones, with about 91% found just once. Sequencing was done on a sample of T cells isolated from PBMCs. These receptors were taken from a human donor in good health. The CDR3 runs from the conserved cysteine through the conserved F or W. The D gene is left open where the match is weak. Only some rows state a clone size, as once, few, many or a class for expanded clones.

cdr3_nt: TGCGCCAGCAGAGGGGGCTTTCCTAACTATGGCTACACCTTC
cdr3_aa: CASRGGFPNYGYTF
d_call: TRBD1
clone_size: NA
j_call: TRBJ1-2
v_call: TRBV4-1

cdr3_nt: TGCGCCAGCAGCTTGGAGCAGGGGGAAGCTTTCTTT
cdr3_aa: CASSLEQGEAFF
d_call: NA
clone_size: NA
j_call: TRBJ1-1
v_call: TRBV5-1

cdr3_nt: TGCGCCAGCAGCTTGGGGCAGGGTCGGGACTATGGCTACACCTTC
cdr3_aa: CASSLGQGRDYGYTF
d_call: NA
clone_size: NA
j_call: TRBJ1-2
v_call: TRBV5-1

cdr3_nt: TGTGCCAGCAGCTTAGCCGCGACTTATTACGAGCAGTACTTC
cdr3_aa: CASSLAATYYEQYF
d_call: NA
clone_size: NA
j_call: TRBJ2-7
v_call: TRBV7-9

cdr3_nt: TGTGCCAGCAGCCCCCTAGCGGGAGGGACCGGGGAGCTGTTTTTT
cdr3_aa: CASSPLAGGTGELFF
d_call: TRBD2
clone_size: NA
j_call: TRBJ2-2
v_call: TRBV5-4

cdr3_nt: TGTGCCAGCAGTGACCCGATAGGGGCTGAAGCTTTCTTT
cdr3_aa: CASSDPIGAEAFF
d_call: NA
clone_size: few
j_call: TRBJ1-1
v_call: TRBV6-5

cdr3_nt: TGTGCCAGCAGCTCCCGACTAGCGGGGACCTACGAGCAGTACTTC
cdr3_aa: CASSSRLAGTYEQYF
d_call: TRBD2
clone_size: NA
j_call: TRBJ2-7
v_call: TRBV7-9

cdr3_nt: TGTGCCAGCAGCCACAGAACAGGGGGCCAAGAGACCCAGTACTTC
cdr3_aa: CASSHRTGGQETQYF
d_call: TRBD1
clone_size: NA
j_call: TRBJ2-5
v_call: TRBV14

cdr3_nt: TGTGCCAGCAGCTTATCGGCGGGGGACACCGGGGAGCTGTTTTTT
cdr3_aa: CASSLSAGDTGELFF
d_call: TRBD2
clone_size: NA
j_call: TRBJ2-2
v_call: TRBV7-3

cdr3_nt: TGTGCCAGCACCCCTCTCGGTACTGGGGCCAACGTCCTGACTTTC
cdr3_aa: CASTPLGTGANVLTF
d_call: NA
clone_size: NA
j_call: TRBJ2-6
v_call: TRBV27

cdr3_nt: TGTGCCAGCAGTGAATGGGGGCGCAACGACGAGCAGTACTTC
cdr3_aa: CASSEWGRNDEQYF
d_call: NA
clone_size: NA
j_call: TRBJ2-7
v_call: TRBV25-1

cdr3_nt: TGTGCCAGCAGTTCGGGACAGACTGACCCCGAGACCCAGTACTTC
cdr3_aa: CASSSGQTDPETQYF
d_call: TRBD1
clone_size: NA
j_call: TRBJ2-5
v_call: TRBV6-5

cdr3_nt: TGTGCCAGCAGTTACAGTCTCCGGTACTCCTACGAGCAGTACTTC
cdr3_aa: CASSYSLRYSYEQYF
d_call: NA
clone_size: NA
j_call: TRBJ2-7
v_call: TRBV6-5

cdr3_nt: TGTGCCAGCAGCGACCCAGGACAGGGGCCCTACGAGCAGTACTTC
cdr3_aa: CASSDPGQGPYEQYF
d_call: TRBD1
clone_size: NA
j_call: TRBJ2-7
v_call: TRBV5-4

cdr3_nt: TGTGCCAGCGGAGACAGAGCTGAAGCTTTCTTT
cdr3_aa: CASGDRAEAFF
d_call: NA
clone_size: few
j_call: TRBJ1-1
v_call: TRBV2

cdr3_nt: TGTGCCAGCAGCCTCAACCCCCTACTAGCGGGGGGAGATACGCAGTATTTT
cdr3_aa: CASSLNPLLAGGDTQYF
d_call: TRBD2
clone_size: NA
j_call: TRBJ2-3
v_call: TRBV13

cdr3_nt: TGTGCCAGCTCACCACCCTGGTCTGGGGGGGAGAATGAAAAACTGTTTTTT
cdr3_aa: CASSPPWSGGENEKLFF
d_call: NA
clone_size: NA
j_call: TRBJ1-4
v_call: TRBV18

cdr3_nt: TGTGCCAGCAGCGCAGTAACGCTAGCGGGGGGCCTATTCAATGAGCAGTTCTTC
cdr3_aa: CASSAVTLAGGLFNEQFF
d_call: TRBD2
clone_size: NA
j_call: TRBJ2-1
v_call: TRBV9

cdr3_nt: TGTGCCAGCAGCGTCAGGGGGCCCGGATACAATGAGCAGTTCTTC
cdr3_aa: CASSVRGPGYNEQFF
d_call: TRBD1
clone_size: NA
j_call: TRBJ2-1
v_call: TRBV9

cdr3_nt: TGTGCCACCACAGGGGGCAATCAGAACACCATATATTTT
cdr3_aa: CATTGGNQNTIYF
d_call: TRBD1
clone_size: NA
j_call: TRBJ1-3
v_call: TRBV15

cdr3_nt: TGCGCCAGCAGCCCCTGGACAGGACCTGGGGCCAACGTCCTGACTTTC
cdr3_aa: CASSPWTGPGANVLTF
d_call: TRBD1
clone_size: once
j_call: TRBJ2-6
v_call: TRBV4-1

cdr3_nt: TGTGCCAGCACTTCCGCCGACAGGTCCCGAGCCGAGCAGTACTTC
cdr3_aa: CASTSADRSRAEQYF
d_call: NA
clone_size: once
j_call: TRBJ2-7
v_call: TRBV28

cdr3_nt: TGTGCCAGCAGCCGAATAAGTGGGGGGGATAATGAAAAACTGTTTTTT
cdr3_aa: CASSRISGGDNEKLFF
d_call: NA
clone_size: NA
j_call: TRBJ1-4
v_call: TRBV5-6

cdr3_nt: TGTGCCAGCAGTTACTCGGGGGGAAAAACTGAAGCTTTCTTT
cdr3_aa: CASSYSGGKTEAFF
d_call: NA
clone_size: NA
j_call: TRBJ1-1
v_call: TRBV6-5

cdr3_nt: TGTGCCAGCAGCGTAGAATCGGCCGGGGAGCTGTTTTTT
cdr3_aa: CASSVESAGELFF
d_call: NA
clone_size: NA
j_call: TRBJ2-2
v_call: TRBV9

cdr3_nt: TGCGCCAGGGTAAACAGGGTAACTGAAGCTTTCTTT
cdr3_aa: CARVNRVTEAFF
d_call: NA
clone_size: NA
j_call: TRBJ1-1
v_call: TRBV10-1

cdr3_nt: TGTGCCAGCAGTTTTAGTACTGAAGCTTTCTTT
cdr3_aa: CASSFSTEAFF
d_call: NA
clone_size: NA
j_call: TRBJ1-1
v_call: TRBV28

cdr3_nt: TGTGCCATCAGTGAGTCGAGAAGGCGGACAGATACGCAGTATTTT
cdr3_aa: CAISESRRRTDTQYF
d_call: NA
clone_size: NA
j_call: TRBJ2-3
v_call: TRBV10-3

cdr3_nt: TGCGCCAGCAGCTTGTTTGCGGGTTCCCGCGGGGAGCTGTTTTTT
cdr3_aa: CASSLFAGSRGELFF
d_call: NA
clone_size: NA
j_call: TRBJ2-2
v_call: TRBV5-1

cdr3_nt: TGTGCCACCAGCATTTCAGGGTTTGGGGCTTTCTTT
cdr3_aa: CATSISGFGAFF
d_call: NA
clone_size: NA
j_call: TRBJ1-1
v_call: TRBV15

cdr3_nt: TGCGCCAGCAGCTTGGTTCTACCCACCGGGGAGCTGTTTTTT
cdr3_aa: CASSLVLPTGELFF
d_call: NA
clone_size: once
j_call: TRBJ2-2
v_call: TRBV5-1

cdr3_nt: TGTGCCAGCAGCTCATTCCCCGGGGGGGCAGTTCGAGAGACCCAGTACTTC
cdr3_aa: CASSSFPGGAVRETQYF
d_call: TRBD2
clone_size: NA
j_call: TRBJ2-5
v_call: TRBV11-3

cdr3_nt: TGTGCCAGCAGTGAACTTGGGGTAGCGGGGGACCTCGCGACTAGCACAGATACGCAGTATTTT
cdr3_aa: CASSELGVAGDLATSTDTQYF
d_call: TRBD2
clone_size: NA
j_call: TRBJ2-3
v_call: TRBV6-1

cdr3_nt: TGTGCCACCAGCAGCGGACTCAGGGAGGTCACTGAAGCTTTCTTT
cdr3_aa: CATSSGLREVTEAFF
d_call: NA
clone_size: NA
j_call: TRBJ1-1
v_call: TRBV15

cdr3_nt: TGTGCCAGCAGCTTAGCTAGCGGGGTCTCCTACGAGCAGTACTTC
cdr3_aa: CASSLASGVSYEQYF
d_call: TRBD2
clone_size: NA
j_call: TRBJ2-7
v_call: TRBV7-6

cdr3_nt: TGTGCCTGCAAACCACAGGGTAGGACGGGCTACACCTTC
cdr3_aa: CACKPQGRTGYTF
d_call: NA
clone_size: few
j_call: TRBJ1-2
v_call: TRBV30

cdr3_nt: TGTGCCAGCAGCCTAGGACAGGATGTGAACACTGAAGCTTTCTTT
cdr3_aa: CASSLGQDVNTEAFF
d_call: TRBD1
clone_size: few
j_call: TRBJ1-1
v_call: TRBV11-2

cdr3_nt: TGTGCCTGGAGTGCCCAGGGAGGGGATTCACCCCTCCACTTT
cdr3_aa: CAWSAQGGDSPLHF
d_call: NA
clone_size: NA
j_call: TRBJ1-6
v_call: TRBV30

cdr3_nt: TGTGCCAGCAGATGGAAGGGACTAGCGGACTTATCGGGGTACGAGCAGTACTTC
cdr3_aa: CASRWKGLADLSGYEQYF
d_call: TRBD2
clone_size: many
j_call: TRBJ2-7
v_call: TRBV11-2

cdr3_nt: TGTGCTAGTGGTCCCACGGGGACACCCCTCCACTTT
cdr3_aa: CASGPTGTPLHF
d_call: NA
clone_size: NA
j_call: TRBJ1-6
v_call: TRBV12-5

cdr3_nt: TGTGCCAGTGCGATGGGTTCGGGACAGCCCCAGCATTTT
cdr3_aa: CASAMGSGQPQHF
d_call: NA
clone_size: NA
j_call: TRBJ1-5
v_call: TRBV6-1